The clone carrying this T cell receptor beta chain was observed many times. Its cognate antigen is unknown. This entry is derived from a study of T cell repertoires in cytomegalovirus infection. Study background: Both a matching HLA type and CMV infection were indicated by public TCR beta signatures.

The germline V and J ends were trimmed by 0 bases and 1 base, with 15 bases remaining between them. This CDR3 has 18 amino acids. Germline V gene data show CDR1 as KGHDR and CDR2 as SFDVKD. TCRdb re-called the reads with MiXCR, one entry per CDR3 protein. The table shows about 300,000 distinct CDR3 sequences, with approximately 8.9% occurring only once. Study-wide findings and caveats: Summed public TCR beta family frequency identified CMV carriers bearing the relevant HLA. Predominance within the ex vivo response was attributable to HLA-C-restricted CMV-specific TCR beta clonotypes.

The V call is TRBV24-1, the J call TRBJ2-1; TRBD2 might be the D (6 bases). Sequenced material: PBMCs. The source of this sequence is a human donor in good health (CMV status not recorded). Some clones in this sample may be carry-over from other donors' samples. The CDR3 DNA reads as TGTGCCACCAGTGATTTGCCCCCCGGGGGTCTTTCCTACAATGAGCAGTTCTTC. It codes for CATSDLPPGGLSYNEQFF.